The following is a TCR beta chain sequence with its context. The antigen is not known. TCRdb's copy holds only in-frame clones and misses some; the assay was immunoSEQ multiplex PCR. Among around 100,000 clones, roughly 90% were seen once, and the ten largest hold 3% to 4%. The sample is drawn from a study of CD4+ T cells in melanoma. Study results and limitations: Reportedly, melanoma neoantigen-specific CD4+ T cells showed varied differentiation states. A reported correlation linked neoantigen-specific CD4+ T cells to CD8+, macrophage and B cell function.

The CDR3 covers 14 residues. V dropped 5 bases and J dropped 4; count of bases not matched to a gene: 7. Germline assignment: CDR1 MNHNY and CDR2 SVGAGI (reference sequence). This TCR was recovered from a human donor with melanoma. The gene calls are TRBV6-6 and TRBJ2-5; 7 bases line up with TRBD2. The sequenced material came from peripheral blood. The CDR3 DNA sequence: TGTGCCAGCAGTACCCCCGGGGGGATAGAGACCCAGTACTTC. Amino acids: CASSTPGGIETQYF.